This TCR beta chain comes out of a study of blood T cells in healthy people across ages. Next came a second PCR, run for roughly 7 to 12 cycles, which used a sample-barcoded 5' primer along with a J-beta primer mix. Every cDNA molecule bore a tag from a template-switch adaptor containing 12 random nucleotides. TCRdb recomputed calls from the 5' RACE reads with MiXCR, one row per CDR3 protein. Of 630,000 or so distinct CDR3 sequences in the sample, about 30% were seen once. In its sample, this clonotype was seen a few times. Trimming stripped 7 bases from V and 0 bases from J, with 15 bases between. Germline loops: CDR1 MGHRA, CDR2 YSYEKL. The CDR3 has 15 amino acids.

This clonotype was sampled from a woman aged 80 or over in good health. Sequences were obtained from blood. The chain employs TRBV4-1 and TRBJ1-1; weak D call: TRBD1 (5 bases). In DNA form, the CDR3 reads TGCGCCAGCACGAGTTCGGGGGACTTGAACACTGAAGCTTTCTTT. This encodes CASTSSGDLNTEAFF.